This passage covers 29 T cell receptor beta chains from one sample sequenced in a study of T cells in Graves' hyperthyroidism and ophthalmopathy. What was amplified from RNA transcripts were TCR beta CDR3 regions. The primer set for the first-round RT-PCR of the TCR CDR3 was HTBI. From the multiplex PCR reads, TCRdb called clonotypes with MiXCR, one entry per CDR3 protein. The table lists roughly 350,000 distinct CDR3 sequences, approximately 14% of them singletons. The sequencing input was blood. These receptors were taken from a woman aged 40 to 55 with Graves' ophthalmopathy.

This clonotype has at least ten counts. The CDR3 spells CASTLTRGIYYGYTF. CDR3 nucleotide sequence: TGTGCCAGCACCCTTACACGGGGAATTTACTATGGCTACACCTTC. This rearrangement joins TRBV11-2 to TRBJ1-2; D not resolved. Trimming took 7 bases from V and 3 from J, leaving 18 bases between them. In germline, CDR1 is SGHAT, CDR2 FQNNGV. The CDR3 is 15 amino acids.

This clonotype was recorded at least ten times. The chain is built from TRBV7-2 and TRBJ1-1; the match to TRBD1 covers 8 bases. From germline, CDR1 is SGHTA and CDR2 FQGNSA. This CDR3 has 15 residues. Trimming cost V 3 bases and J 8 bases; bases outside gene matches: 11. CDR3 in amino acids: CASSFKSGGAPEAFF. The CDR3 coding sequence is TGTGCCAGCAGCTTTAAATCAGGGGGCGCCCCGGAAGCTTTCTTT.

This clonotype was seen only a few times. This chain's CDR3 is CATSRLFRDRDYSYNEQFF. The CDR3 DNA reads TGTGCCACCAGCAGACTATTCCGGGACAGGGACTACTCCTACAATGAGCAGTTCTTC. The chain recombines TRBV15 with TRBJ2-1, with 9 bases lining up with TRBD1. The V and J ends lost 2 bases and 0 bases, in that order; junction bases with no gene match: 11. This CDR3 comprises 19 residues. The germline gives CDR1 LNHNV, CDR2 YYDKDF (reference sequence).

The chain's CDR3 is CASSSLTRLNTGELFF. CDR3 in DNA: TGTGCCAGCAGCTCATTGACTCGACTGAACACCGGGGAGCTGTTTTTT. The chain has TRBV7-6 and TRBJ2-2; D remains unclear. V was cut by 4 bases and J by 1 base, with 13 bases left in between. The CDR3 sequence is 16 residues long. The V gene's germline CDR1 is SGHVS and CDR2 FNYEAQ.

The genes are TRBV11-2 and TRBJ1-3; D not resolved. V dropped 5 bases and J dropped 2 bases, with 7 bases sitting between them. From germline, CDR1 is SGHAT and CDR2 FQNNGV. This CDR3 spans 13 amino acids. DNA for the CDR3: TGTGCCAGCAGCCAACAGCCTGGAAACACCATATATTTT. The encoded protein is CASSQQPGNTIYF.

The genes are TRBV30 and TRBJ1-1, with TRBD1 matching over 9 bases. The germline CDR1 and CDR2 sequences are GTSNPN and SVGIG (reference sequence). Trimming removed 4 bases from V and 2 bases from J; junction bases left unmatched: 2. The CDR3 consists of 13 residues. CDR3 sequence reads: CAWNRGPNTEAFF. The CDR3 bases are TGTGCCTGGAACAGGGGGCCCAACACTGAAGCTTTCTTT.

In this sample, this clonotype turned up many times. The chain joins TRBV10-3 to TRBJ1-2; 7 nucleotides align to TRBD1. This CDR3 spans 15 amino acids. J lost 5 bases, V lost 3 bases, and 9 bases had no gene match. From germline, CDR1 is ENHRY and CDR2 SYGVKD. The CDR3 DNA reads TGTGCCATCAGTGAAGCCGGGACAGTGAAATATGGCTACACCTTC. It translates to CAISEAGTVKYGYTF.

The table lists this clonotype with many counts. The chain has TRBV27 and TRBJ2-5; D perhaps matches TRBD1 (5 bases). The CDR3 extends over 13 amino acids. The V gene's germline CDR1 is MNHEY and CDR2 SMNVEV (reference sequence). V was cut by 10 bases and J by 1 base, with 13 bases left in between. The CDR3 nucleotides are TGTGCCACCCAGGGCGATTCCCAAGAGACCCAGTACTTC. Residues: CATQGDSQETQYF.

This rearrangement joins TRBV7-2 to TRBJ2-5, with TRBD2 matching 7 bases. Germline CDR1 and CDR2: SGHTA and FQGNSA. V shed 1 base and J 2 bases; nucleotides not matched to a gene: 13. The CDR3 loop spans 18 amino acids. The CDR3 spells CASSLEGGLAVAQETQYF. CDR3 nucleotides: TGTGCCAGCAGCTTAGAGGGTGGGCTAGCGGTGGCGCAAGAGACCCAGTACTTC.

This clonotype occurred many times. CDR3 amino acids: CASSLPSRSSPLNTQYF. Written as DNA, the CDR3 is TGTGCCAGCTCACTTCCCTCGCGGAGCTCTCCACTTAATACGCAGTATTTT. The chain employs TRBV6-4 and TRBJ2-3; D call uncertain. CDR1 is MRHNA, CDR2 SNTAGT, per germline. The germline V and J ends were trimmed by 8 bases and 7 bases, with 28 bases remaining between them. The CDR3 length is 17 residues.

The V and J genes are TRBV18 and TRBJ2-7, with 8 bases fitting TRBD1. The V and J ends lost 6 bases and 7 bases, in that order; junction bases with no gene match: 14. Germline V lookup: CDR1 KGHSH, CDR2 LQKENI. This CDR3 contains 15 residues. The CDR3 loop reads CASSSQGARGEEQYF. CDR3 nucleotide sequence: TGTGCCAGCTCCTCCCAGGGGGCGCGAGGTGAAGAGCAGTACTTC.

In its sample, this clonotype was seen a few times. V usage is TRBV6-1 and J usage is TRBJ2-7; tentatively, D is TRBD1 or TRBD2 (6 bases each). V lost 7 bases, J lost 2 bases, and 18 bases lay in between. Germline-derived CDR1 and CDR2 are MNHNS and SASEGT. This CDR3 contains 15 residues. The CDR3 nucleotides are TGTGCCAGCATAATTACAGGGTCGGGGGCCTACGAGCAGTACTTC. Translated: CASIITGSGAYEQYF.

Many counts were recorded for this clonotype. The chain links TRBV11-2 to TRBJ2-5, with no clear D. The CDR3 runs to 17 residues. The germline V and J ends were trimmed by 2 bases and 4 bases, with 20 bases remaining between them. CDR1 and CDR2 from the germline V gene are SGHAT and FQNNGV. The DNA of the CDR3 is TGTGCCAGCAGCTTACCCCAACCAAGACGGGCGAGAGAGACCCAGTACTTC. Translating gives CASSLPQPRRARETQYF.

This clonotype was seen ten or more times. This chain links TRBV2 with TRBJ2-1; no reliable D call. Germline V gene data show CDR1 as SNHLY and CDR2 as FYNNEI. V was pared by 8 bases and J by 3 bases, with 5 bases between. This CDR3 region has 11 residues. The CDR3 region is CASGVYNEQFF. The CDR3 nucleotides are TGTGCCAGCGGGGTCTACAATGAGCAGTTCTTC.

The chain carries TRBV5-1 and TRBJ2-2, with TRBD1 matching 9 bases. The V gene's germline CDR1 is SGHRS and CDR2 YFSETQ. V was clipped by 0 bases and J by 5 bases; unmatched bases: 8. The CDR3 runs 17 residues. The DNA of the CDR3 is TGCGCCAGCAGCTTGGCGATGGGGGACAGGGCGACCGGGGAGCTGTTTTTT. Protein sequence: CASSLAMGDRATGELFF.

The chain has TRBV5-1 and TRBJ2-5; the match to TRBD2 covers 11 bases. Looked up from germline, CDR1 is SGHRS and CDR2 is YFSETQ. CDR3 length equals 16 residues. V trimming: 0 bases; J trimming: 2 bases; junction bases outside the gene matches: 3. CDR3 bases: TGCGCCAGCAGCTTGGACACTAGCGGGGGTCAAGAGACCCAGTACTTC. This gives the protein CASSLDTSGGQETQYF.

The table lists this clonotype with many counts. The chain carries TRBV2 and TRBJ1-1; TRBD1 aligns across 7 bases. CDR3 length: 20 residues. Germline V CDR1 and CDR2: SNHLY, FYNNEI. Losses at the gene ends were 3 bases for V and 0 bases for J; bases not matched to a gene: 19. The CDR3: CASSERPQIPGQPMNTEAFF. The CDR3 nucleotides are TGTGCCAGCAGTGAGCGGCCCCAAATACCGGGACAGCCCATGAACACTGAAGCTTTCTTT.

This clonotype was observed at least ten times. The V call is TRBV7-9, the J call TRBJ1-2; 7 bases match TRBD1. Germline V gives CDR1 SEHNR, CDR2 FQNEAQ (reference sequence). CDR3 length equals 14 residues. The junction had 7 bases not matched to a gene; V was cut back by 5 bases and J by 4 bases. This CDR3 reads CASSRGQRVYGYTF. The CDR3 DNA reads as TGTGCCAGCAGCCGGGGACAGCGGGTCTATGGCTACACCTTC.

The table lists this clonotype with a few counts. The chain links TRBV12-3 or TRBV12-4 to TRBJ2-7; 7 nucleotides line up with TRBD2. The V and J ends lost 3 bases and 6 bases, in that order; junction bases with no gene match: 5. CDR3 length equals 13 residues. The CDR3 loop reads CASSLGGRGEQYF. In nucleotides, the CDR3 is TGTGCCAGCAGTTTGGGCGGGAGAGGCGAGCAGTACTTC.

This clonotype has ten or more counts. This rearrangement joins TRBV29-1 to TRBJ2-7; 11 nucleotides line up with TRBD2. V trimming: 6 bases; J trimming: 2 bases; junction bases outside the gene matches: 0. The CDR3 runs 12 residues. In germline, CDR1 is SQVTM, CDR2 ANQGSEA. This chain's CDR3 is CSVTSGTYEQYF. DNA of the CDR3: TGCAGCGTGACTAGCGGGACCTACGAGCAGTACTTC.

The chain joins TRBV7-9 to TRBJ2-7; 10 nucleotides align to TRBD2. Losses at the gene ends were 6 bases for V and 3 bases for J; bases not matched to a gene: 5. CDR3 size: 14 residues. Per germline, CDR1 SEHNR and CDR2 FQNEAQ (reference sequence). CDR3 sequence (DNA): TGTGCCAGCAGATCCGGGACTAGCGTCTACGAGCAGTACTTC. Its protein product is CASRSGTSVYEQYF.

There are a few counts of this clonotype. The chain joins TRBV20-1 to TRBJ2-1; 9 bases agree with TRBD2. The CDR3 covers 16 residues. The V gene's germline CDR1 is DFQATT and CDR2 SNEGSKA (reference sequence). The junction had 8 bases not matched to a gene; V was cut back by 0 bases and J by 5 bases. CDR3 loop: CSARDPGGRAHNEQFF. The CDR3 DNA reads as TGCAGTGCTAGAGATCCGGGCGGGAGGGCTCACAATGAGCAGTTCTTC.

V is TRBV20-1 and J is TRBJ2-7, with D maybe TRBD2 (5 bases). V lost 0 bases to trimming and J lost 6 bases, with 15 bases between them. CDR3 length: 14 residues. Germline V gene sequence: CDR1 DFQATT, CDR2 SNEGSKA (reference sequence). The CDR3 bases are TGCAGTGCTAGAGAGCGGGCCCTGGAGGTCGAGCAGTACTTC. Translation: CSARERALEVEQYF.

The chain uses TRBV14 and TRBJ2-1; TRBD1 agrees at 10 bases. V was clipped by 2 bases and J by 7 bases; unmatched bases: 8. Germline V gene lookup returns CDR1 SGHDN and CDR2 FVKESK. The CDR3 consists of 16 residues. The CDR3 loop is CASSQYLGTGENEQFF. DNA for the CDR3: TGTGCCAGCAGCCAATATCTGGGGACAGGGGAAAATGAGCAGTTCTTC.

The CDR3 sequence: CSARALGEGTYTEAFF. CDR3 DNA: TGCAGTGCTAGAGCCCTAGGGGAGGGAACGTACACTGAAGCTTTCTTT. The chain couples TRBV20-1 to TRBJ1-1; possibly TRBD1 for D (5 bases). Germline loops: CDR1 DFQATT, CDR2 SNEGSKA (reference sequence). The CDR3 spans 16 residues. Trimming pared 1 base from V and 3 bases from J, leaving 18 bases between.

The chain combines TRBV30 with TRBJ2-7; D uncertain. This CDR3 spans 15 amino acids. Germline V CDR1 and CDR2: GTSNPN, SVGIG (reference sequence). The V and J ends lost 4 bases and 0 bases respectively, with 16 bases between them. This CDR3 is CAWNAGFRSSYEQYF. Written as DNA, the CDR3 is TGTGCCTGGAACGCCGGCTTCAGAAGCTCCTACGAGCAGTACTTC.

This clonotype was detected ten times or more. The chain couples TRBV3-1 to TRBJ2-1, with 13 bases matching TRBD2. Germline CDR1 is LGHDT and CDR2 is YNNKEL (reference sequence). V lost 4 bases and J lost 9; bases outside the gene matches: 9. CDR3 size: 16 residues. The CDR3 nucleotides are TGTGCCAGCAGCCTCTCCGGGACTAGCGGGAAAGGTGAGCAGTTCTTC. Translating gives CASSLSGTSGKGEQFF.

V and J are TRBV6-1 and TRBJ2-1; TRBD1 might be the D (6 bases). V was shortened by 5 bases and J by 4 bases, with 15 bases between the two germline ends. From germline, CDR1 is MNHNS and CDR2 SASEGT. This CDR3 comprises 15 residues. CDR3 sequence (DNA): TGTGCCAGCAGTTATGGTCAGGGGTTTTACAATGAGCAGTTCTTC. This encodes CASSYGQGFYNEQFF.

This clonotype was observed at least ten times. The chain uses TRBV28 and TRBJ2-6, with D unclear. The CDR3 sequence is 15 residues long. V lost 5 bases to trimming and J lost 0 bases, with 8 bases between them. Germline-derived CDR1 and CDR2 are MDHEN and SYDVKM. The CDR3 DNA reads as TGTGCCAGCAGTCAGTCAAGCTCTGGGGCCAACGTCCTGACTTTC. Translated: CASSQSSSGANVLTF.